Each of the 10 T cell receptor beta chains below was sequenced from the same sample in a study of T cells in Graves' hyperthyroidism and ophthalmopathy. Researchers took RNA transcripts and amplified the TCR beta CDR3 regions from them. When the TCR CDR3 underwent first-round RT-PCR, the HTBI primer set was used. Using its own MiXCR run on the multiplex PCR reads, TCRdb lists one record per CDR3 protein. The repertoire holds some 490,000 distinct CDR3 sequences, approximately 23% seen once, with about half in the top ten. The material sequenced was blood. All receptors come from a woman between 65 and 79 years old with Graves' ophthalmopathy.

In this sample, this clonotype turned up a few times. The CDR3 loop is CATSRDSSGSSYNEQFF. CDR3 DNA: TGTGCCACCAGCAGAGATAGCAGCGGGAGCTCCTACAATGAGCAGTTCTTC. V usage is TRBV15 and J usage is TRBJ2-1; TRBD2 aligns across 8 bases. The CDR3 length is 17 residues. Per the germline V gene, CDR1 is LNHNV and CDR2 is YYDKDF (reference sequence). Germline trimming cut 0 bases from V and 0 bases from J; bases unmatched to any gene: 4.

The chain joins TRBV29-1 to TRBJ2-7, with D possibly being TRBD2 (6 bases). The germline V and J ends were trimmed by 1 base and 2 bases, with 15 bases remaining between them. The germline V gene has CDR1 SQVTM and CDR2 ANQGSEA. The CDR3 runs to 15 residues. DNA for the CDR3: TGCAGCGTTGAAGGCCTGACTAGAATCGCCTACGAGCAGTACTTC. It is translated as CSVEGLTRIAYEQYF.

The chain joins TRBV5-1 to TRBJ1-2, with 8 nucleotides matching TRBD1. V lost 2 bases to trimming and J lost 3 bases; unmatched junction nucleotides: 3. Germline lookup yields CDR1 SGHRS and CDR2 YFSETQ. There are 14 residues in the CDR3. CDR3 amino acids: CASSFDRGHYGYTF. In nucleotides, the CDR3 is TGCGCCAGCAGCTTCGACAGGGGACACTATGGCTACACCTTC. The full variable domain, in which reference TRBV5-1 and TRBJ1-2 provide the parts outside the CDR3, is KAGVTQTPRYLIKTRGQQVTLSCSPISGHRSVSWYQQTPGQGLQFLFEYFSETQRNKGNFPGRFSGRQFSNSRSEMNVSTLELGDSALYLCASSFDRGHYGYTFGSGTRLTVV.

V gene TRBV19 combines with J gene TRBJ1-2, with TRBD1 matching 11 bases. V gave up 5 bases and J gave up 4 bases; unmatched junction bases: 3. CDR3 length: 14 residues. Germline V gene sequence: CDR1 LNHDA, CDR2 SQIVND (reference sequence). CDR3 DNA: TGTGCCAGTAGTGTGGACAGGGGGCCCTATGGCTACACCTTC. Protein sequence: CASSVDRGPYGYTF.

This clonotype was counted ten times or more. V usage is TRBV7-8 and J usage is TRBJ1-4; D gene ambiguous. The CDR3 spans 15 residues. Trimming removed 2 bases from V and 7 bases from J, with 14 bases in between. CDR1 is SGHVS, CDR2 FQNEAQ, per germline. CDR3 DNA sequence: TGTGCCAGCAGCTTAAATGGGATGGGAGGTGAAAAACTGTTTTTT. Residues: CASSLNGMGGEKLFF.

V gene TRBV20-1 combines with J gene TRBJ2-3; 8 nucleotides agree with TRBD2. CDR3 size: 15 residues. J was trimmed by 4 bases and V by 1 base; bases with no gene match: 7. Looked up from germline, CDR1 is DFQATT and CDR2 is SNEGSKA (reference sequence). CDR3 amino acids: CSARGAGVGSDTQYF. The DNA for the CDR3 is TGCAGTGCTAGAGGAGCGGGAGTCGGCTCAGATACGCAGTATTTT.

V gene TRBV7-9 combines with J gene TRBJ2-1; no reliable D call. The CDR3 spans 13 residues. V dropped 1 base and J dropped 11 bases, with 12 bases sitting between them. Germline V lookup: CDR1 SEHNR, CDR2 FQNEAQ (reference sequence). This chain's CDR3 is CASSLVRSAQQFF. CDR3 DNA: TGTGCCAGCAGCTTAGTGAGGTCAGCGCAGCAGTTCTTC.

This rearrangement joins TRBV11-2 to TRBJ2-2; TRBD1 matches at 7 bases. With V trimmed by 5 bases and J by 2 bases, 5 bases remained unmatched. The length of the CDR3 is 15 residues. Germline CDR1 SGHAT, CDR2 FQNNGV. The CDR3: CASSPTGLNTGELFF. The DNA of the CDR3 is TGTGCCAGCAGCCCGACAGGGCTTAACACCGGGGAGCTGTTTTTT.

The chain joins TRBV6-5 to TRBJ2-5; weak D call: TRBD1 (6 bases). The germline gives CDR1 MNHEY, CDR2 SVGAGI. The CDR3 extends over 13 amino acids. Trimming took off 4 bases at V and 6 bases at J, with 12 bases between the two ends. The CDR3 sequence: CASSSRGLKTQYF. CDR3 bases: TGTGCCAGCAGTTCCAGGGGTTTAAAGACCCAGTACTTC.

J is TRBJ2-3 and V is TRBV6-5, with D uncertain. Germline V gives CDR1 MNHEY, CDR2 SVGAGI. The CDR3 is 11 amino acids. Trimming removed 3 bases from V and 11 bases from J, with 9 bases in between. CDR3 residues: CASSYSGWQYF. Written as DNA, the CDR3 is TGTGCCAGCAGTTATTCCGGTTGGCAGTATTTT.